The entry that follows covers one TCR beta chain sequence. Per the authors' pipeline: Cell counts per sample came from amplifying reference gene primers. The repertoire was sequenced with immunoSEQ multiplex PCR; TCRdb's copy has only in-frame clones and lacks some. V, J and clone size reflect that table, while D and trimming were determined from the DNA. The sample yields about 310,000 clones, 80% to 90% seen once. This sample stems from a study of blood T cell repertoires in COVID-19. At the level of the study: COVID-19 samples collected from the United States, Italy and Spain covered acute and convalescent phases.

V gave up 4 bases and J gave up 1 base, with 16 bases separating them. CDR3 length equals 16 residues. Germline V gene sequence: CDR1 KGHSH, CDR2 LQKENI. The chain uses TRBV18 and TRBJ1-1; D is uncertain. The sequence derives from a woman under 30 who had recovered from COVID-19. Input material: PBMCs or T cells enriched from blood (not recorded which). This CDR3 is CASSRIPQRGNTEAFF. In DNA form, the CDR3 reads TGTGCCAGCTCACGAATACCCCAACGGGGGAACACTGAAGCTTTCTTT.